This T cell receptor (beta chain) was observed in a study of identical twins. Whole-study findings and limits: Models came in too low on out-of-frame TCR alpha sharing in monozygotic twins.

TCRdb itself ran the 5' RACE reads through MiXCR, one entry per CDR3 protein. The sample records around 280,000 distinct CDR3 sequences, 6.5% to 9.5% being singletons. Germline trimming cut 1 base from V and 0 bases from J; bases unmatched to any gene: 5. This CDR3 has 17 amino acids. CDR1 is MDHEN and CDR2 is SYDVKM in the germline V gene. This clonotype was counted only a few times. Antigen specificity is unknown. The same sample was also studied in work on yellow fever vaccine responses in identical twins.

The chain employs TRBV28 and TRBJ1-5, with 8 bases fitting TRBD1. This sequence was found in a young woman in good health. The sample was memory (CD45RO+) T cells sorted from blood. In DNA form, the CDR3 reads TGTGCCAGCAGTTTATTGGGACAGGCATCTAGCAATCAGCCCCAGCATTTT. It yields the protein CASSLLGQASSNQPQHF. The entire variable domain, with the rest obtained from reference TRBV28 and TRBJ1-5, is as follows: DVKVTQSSRYLVKRTGEKVFLECVQDMDHENMFWYRQDPGLGLRLIYFSYDVKMKEKGDIPEGYSVSREKKERFSLILESASTNQTSMYLCASSLLGQASSNQPQHFGDGTRLSIL.